These 13 T cell receptor beta chains share one sample of origin, sequenced in a study of blood T cell repertoires in COVID-19. The method was immunoSEQ multiplex PCR; TCRdb's version includes in-frame clones alone and lacks a portion of them. The sample lists 85,000 to 100,000 clones; roughly 84% were seen once. The source material was peripheral blood. These receptors all come from a woman in her fifties or sixties in a cohort sampled during active or convalescent COVID-19.

V gene TRBV3-1 (or the pseudogene TRBV3-2) combines with J gene TRBJ2-3, with 10 bases matching TRBD2. With 7 bases clipped from V and 0 bases from J, the junction kept 1 base outside the gene matches. CDR3 size: 14 residues. CDR1 and CDR2 from the germline V gene are LGHDT and YNNKEL (reference sequence). CDR3 protein: CASKLAGSTDTQYF. CDR3 sequence (DNA): TGTGCCAGCAAACTAGCGGGAAGCACAGATACGCAGTATTTT.

The rearrangement links TRBV6-1 to TRBJ1-6, with TRBD1 matching over 9 bases. The V segment lost 1 base and the J segment 9 bases; nucleotides outside the gene matches: 10. The CDR3 extends over 17 amino acids. In germline, CDR1 is MNHNS, CDR2 SASEGT. CDR3 bases: TGTGCCAGCAGTGAAGGGAGGACAGGGGTAGGTATTTCACCCCTCCACTTT. This translates into CASSEGRTGVGISPLHF.

The chain joins TRBV6-5 to TRBJ1-1; no definite D call. The V end lost 4 bases, the J end lost 3 bases, and 15 bases lay between the germline ends. Per the germline V gene, CDR1 is MNHEY and CDR2 is SVGAGI. CDR3 size: 15 residues. This CDR3 reads CASSSIPRGDTEAFF. The CDR3 DNA follows: TGTGCCAGCAGTTCCATCCCCCGGGGAGACACTGAAGCTTTCTTT.

The gene calls are TRBV19 and TRBJ2-3; D remains ambiguous. The V end was cut by 2 bases, the J end by 2 bases, with 11 bases between. Germline-derived CDR1 and CDR2 are LNHDA and SQIVND (reference sequence). CDR3 size: 15 residues. The CDR3 protein is CASSIRVRPTDTQYF. DNA of the CDR3: TGTGCCAGTAGTATACGGGTAAGACCCACAGATACGCAGTATTTT.

The genes are TRBV3-1 (or the pseudogene TRBV3-2) and TRBJ1-5; D is perhaps TRBD1 (5 bases). The CDR3 totals 15 residues. Germline CDR1 and CDR2: LGHDT and YNNKEL (reference sequence). The V and J ends lost 1 base and 4 bases respectively, with 11 bases between them. CDR3 amino acids: CASSQGWGVNQPQHF. CDR3 nucleotide sequence: TGTGCCAGCAGCCAAGGATGGGGGGTGAATCAGCCCCAGCATTTT.

The chain combines TRBV18 with TRBJ1-5, with 7 bases lining up with TRBD1. Germline CDR1 and CDR2: KGHSH and LQKENI. Trimming took 2 bases from V and 4 from J; bases not matched to a gene: 5. The CDR3 is 15 residues long. The CDR3 region has the DNA TGTGCCAGCTCACCAGGAGGGGGCGCGAATCAGCCCCAGCATTTT. Translation: CASSPGGGANQPQHF.

J is TRBJ1-3 and V is TRBV3-1 (or the pseudogene TRBV3-2); D not certain. The CDR3 spans 16 residues. V dropped 1 base and J dropped 0 bases, with 10 bases sitting between them. Germline V gene lookup returns CDR1 LGHDT and CDR2 YNNKEL (reference sequence). The CDR3 bases are TGTGCCAGCAGCCAAGTTCCGGGAGGCTCTGGAAACACCATATATTTT. Translated: CASSQVPGGSGNTIYF.

This chain links TRBV7-2 with TRBJ2-1; 8 bases match TRBD2. Looked up from germline, CDR1 is SGHTA and CDR2 is FQGNSA. Trimming took 5 bases from V and 2 from J; bases not matched to a gene: 17. The CDR3 has 19 residues. The CDR3 is CASSPRSFSTSVTYNEQFF. For the CDR3, the DNA is TGTGCCAGCAGCCCGCGGTCCTTTTCGACTAGCGTTACCTACAATGAGCAGTTCTTC.

This chain links TRBV4-1 with TRBJ1-4, with 9 bases matching TRBD1. Germline loops: CDR1 MGHRA, CDR2 YSYEKL. With V trimmed by 4 bases and J by 7 bases, 7 bases remained unmatched. The CDR3 sequence is 15 residues long. DNA for the CDR3: TGCGCCAGCAGCCCACAGACAGGGGGTAGTGAAAAACTGTTTTTT. Its protein product is CASSPQTGGSEKLFF.

The chain carries TRBV4-1 and TRBJ2-2, with D possibly being TRBD2 (6 bases). Germline loops: CDR1 MGHRA, CDR2 YSYEKL. Trimming shortened V by 0 bases and J by 4 bases, and 9 bases separated the two germline ends. The CDR3 contains 15 residues. CDR3 bases: TGCGCCAGCAGCCAAGATCTAGCGTTCACCGGGGAGCTGTTTTTT. This translates into CASSQDLAFTGELFF.

This chain links TRBV28 with TRBJ1-2; D may be TRBD1 (5 bases). V lost 7 bases to trimming and J lost 4 bases, with 16 bases between them. This CDR3 contains 14 residues. Germline CDR1 is MDHEN and CDR2 is SYDVKM. The CDR3 loop reads CASTAGQRSYGYTF. Here the CDR3 DNA reads TGTGCCAGCACCGCAGGGCAGAGATCCTATGGCTACACCTTC.

The CDR3 nucleotides are TGCGCCAGCAGCTTGGGAGCGGGGGGTAGTAATTCACCCCTCCACTTT. Translating it yields CASSLGAGGSNSPLHF. The chain uses TRBV5-1 and TRBJ1-6; D might be TRBD1 (5 bases). CDR3 length: 16 amino acids. Germline V gives CDR1 SGHRS, CDR2 YFSETQ. Trimming left V 0 bases short and J 6 bases short, with 13 bases between.

V usage is TRBV28 and J usage is TRBJ1-6; D uncertain. CDR3 size: 14 residues. The V and J ends lost 7 bases and 0 bases respectively, with 7 bases between them. CDR1 and CDR2 (germline): MDHEN, SYDVKM. The CDR3 DNA reads as TGTGCCAGCACGGGGAGCTCCTATAATTCACCCCTCCACTTT. Its protein is CASTGSSYNSPLHF. The entire variable domain, with the rest obtained from reference TRBV28 and TRBJ1-6, is as follows: DVKVTQSSRYLVKRTGEKVFLECVQDMDHENMFWYRQDPGLGLRLIYFSYDVKMKEKGDIPEGYSVSREKKERFSLILESASTNQTSMYLCASTGSSYNSPLHFGNGTRLTVT.